These 10 T cell receptor beta chains originate from one sample sequenced in a study of shared clonotypes between healthy human individuals. Only in-frame clones appear in the TCRdb table, and some are missing; sequencing was by immunoSEQ multiplex PCR. Among about 2.4 million clones listed, over 85% were seen once. Sequenced: naive CD4+ T cells sorted from blood. Subset: CD45RA+ positively selected. The receptors derive from a man aged 18 to 30 in good health.

This clone was seen a handful of times. At the DNA level, this CDR3 is encoded by other sequences in the same sample as well. The V and J genes are TRBV30 and TRBJ2-7; D is unclear. Germline V gives CDR1 GTSNPN, CDR2 SVGIG (reference sequence). V shed 0 bases and J shed 2 bases, with 5 bases lying between them. The CDR3 has 12 residues. The CDR3 is CAWSVSPYEQYF. CDR3 sequence (DNA): TGTGCCTGGAGTGTATCCCCCTACGAGCAGTACTTC.

This rearrangement joins TRBV29-1 to TRBJ1-4; D unresolved. Looked up from germline, CDR1 is SQVTM and CDR2 is ANQGSEA. The CDR3 has 12 residues. Trimming removed 4 bases at V and 4 bases at J, with 7 bases between. In nucleotides, the CDR3 is TGCAGCGTTGTGGACCGTAATGAAAAACTGTTTTTT. Its translation: CSVVDRNEKLFF.

J is TRBJ2-1 and V is TRBV12-1; the DNA was not compared with TRBD2, the D call given in the table. TRBV12-1 is recorded as a pseudogene. This CDR3 has 18 residues. As DNA, the CDR3 is TGTGCCAGCAGCTTTCCGTGCGGGAGGGCCGGGGAATACAATGAGCAGTTCTTC. The encoded protein is CASSFPCGRAGEYNEQFF.

The chain has TRBV5-4 and TRBJ2-7; 7 bases are shared with TRBD1. The CDR3 is made up of 13 amino acids. Germline CDR1 reads SGHNT; CDR2 reads YYREEE (reference sequence). The V gene end was trimmed by 0 bases and the J gene end by 6 bases; junction bases not matched to a gene: 3. The CDR3 bases are TGTGCCAGCAGCTTGGACAGGGGAGCCGAGCAGTACTTC. As protein: CASSLDRGAEQYF.

The gene calls are TRBV5-4 and TRBJ1-4; 8 bases map to TRBD1. The V segment lost 3 bases and the J segment 7 bases; nucleotides outside the gene matches: 11. The germline gives CDR1 SGHNT, CDR2 YYREEE (reference sequence). The CDR3 is 16 residues long. The CDR3 DNA follows: TGTGCCAGCAGCTGGGGGACAGGCGAAAGTGGTGAAAAACTGTTTTTT. The encoded protein is CASSWGTGESGEKLFF. Based on the CDR3 plus reference TRBV5-4 and TRBJ1-4, the full variable domain is ETGVTQSPTHLIKTRGQQVTLRCSSQSGHNTVSWYQQALGQGPQFIFQYYREEENGRGNFPPRFSGLQFPNYSSELNVNALELDDSALYLCASSWGTGESGEKLFFGSGTQLSVL.

The chain employs TRBV18 and TRBJ2-7; possible D gene TRBD1, 6 bases. Germline V gives CDR1 KGHSH, CDR2 LQKENI. The CDR3 length is 13 residues. V shed 3 bases and J shed 3 bases, with 9 bases lying between them. CDR3 in amino acids: CASSPNRDYEQYF. The CDR3 DNA sequence: TGTGCCAGCTCACCCAACAGGGACTACGAGCAGTACTTC.

This clone was seen more than once but under ten times. Distinct nucleotide sequences in the sample also encode this CDR3. The chain joins TRBV18 to TRBJ1-1; D gene uncertain. Germline CDR1 is KGHSH and CDR2 is LQKENI. The CDR3 length is 13 residues. Trimming removed 0 bases at V and 1 base at J, with 3 bases between. The CDR3 coding sequence is TGTGCCAGCTCACCACCAGGGAACACTGAAGCTTTCTTT. This gives the protein CASSPPGNTEAFF.

The chain employs TRBV5-1 and TRBJ2-7; D might be TRBD2 (6 bases). Germline CDR1 and CDR2: SGHRS and YFSETQ. The V gene lost 2 bases and the J gene lost 6 bases, with 12 bases spanning the gap. CDR3 length equals 13 residues. The CDR3 DNA is TGCGCCAGCAGCTTCGGGGCGGAGGGCGAGCAGTACTTC. Amino acid sequence: CASSFGAEGEQYF.

The chain is built from TRBV27 and TRBJ1-1; tentatively, D is TRBD1 (6 bases). Trimming took off 3 bases at V and 5 bases at J, with 13 bases between the two ends. This CDR3 comprises 14 residues. Germline V gives CDR1 MNHEY, CDR2 SMNVEV (reference sequence). CDR3 nucleotide sequence: TGTGCCAGCAGTTTGTCGGAACAGGGAACTGAAGCTTTCTTT. Protein product: CASSLSEQGTEAFF.

This clone has only one observation. The chain has TRBV19 and TRBJ2-4, with 8 bases identical to TRBD1. Germline V lookup: CDR1 LNHDA, CDR2 SQIVND (reference sequence). This CDR3 is built from 13 residues. Trimming at V came to 3 bases and at J to 6 bases, leaving 1 base not matched to a gene. The CDR3 is CASSMQGANIQYF. CDR3 nucleotides: TGTGCCAGTAGTATGCAGGGGGCAAACATTCAGTACTTC. Complete variable domain (other parts from reference TRBV19 and TRBJ2-4): DGGITQSPKYLFRKEGQNVTLSCEQNLNHDAMYWYRQDPGQGLRLIYYSQIVNDFQKGDIAEGYSVSREKKESFPLTVTSAQKNPTAFYLCASSMQGANIQYFGAGTRLSVL.